This T cell receptor beta chain was captured by sequencing in a study of T cell changes during pregnancy in multiple sclerosis. The length of the CDR3 is 14 residues. Trimming left V 1 base short and J 8 bases short, with 11 bases between. In germline, CDR1 is LNHDA, CDR2 SQIVND (reference sequence). Sequenced by immunoSEQ multiplex PCR; TCRdb stores in-frame clones only, minus some. Found here are roughly 69,000 clones, about 91% of them singletons; the top ten hold about 1.6%. The source was peripheral blood, collected after pregnancy. This rearrangement joins TRBV19 to TRBJ1-4, with D possibly being TRBD1 (5 bases). The sequence came from a female donor with multiple sclerosis, enrolled in a pregnancy study. The CDR3 here is CASSIGGGREKLFF. CDR3 coding DNA: TGTGCCAGTAGTATAGGCGGGGGTCGAGAAAAACTGTTTTTT. Complete variable domain (other parts from reference TRBV19 and TRBJ1-4): DGGITQSPKYLFRKEGQNVTLSCEQNLNHDAMYWYRQDPGQGLRLIYYSQIVNDFQKGDIAEGYSVSREKKESFPLTVTSAQKNPTAFYLCASSIGGGREKLFFGSGTQLSVL.